This record looks at one T cell receptor (beta chain) sequence and its context. The CDR3 contains 16 residues. The V segment lost 7 bases and the J segment 7 bases; nucleotides outside the gene matches: 16. Germline values: CDR1 LGHNT, CDR2 FRNRAP. The sample belongs to a study of Ad26.COV2.S vaccination and SARS-CoV-2 variants. Study-level information: Sample donor was a member of the COV1001 Ad26.COV2.S trial arm.

This sample's treatment: roughly 19 received Ad26.COV2.S at low or high dose, single or two shots; about five received placebo; per-sample allocation not given. Sampling happened 63 days after the first vaccine or placebo injection. Boston provided a donor who was an adult aged 18-55 years. The table came from immunoSEQ multiplex PCR; TCRdb's copy has only in-frame clones and leaves some out. The table has roughly 700,000 clones, about 90% seen once. This rearrangement joins TRBV12-5 to TRBJ2-1, with 7 bases identical to TRBD1. The source of this sequence is a person between 18 and 60 years old who received the Ad26.COV2.S COVID-19 vaccine or a placebo. Here the sequenced sample was peripheral blood, taken in a trial of Ad26.COV2.S vaccine versus placebo. The CDR3 sequence: CASALSGGEGENEQFF. CDR3 in DNA: TGTGCTAGTGCCTTGTCAGGGGGTGAAGGGGAGAATGAGCAGTTCTTC.